Listed below are T cell receptor beta chains from one sample, sequenced in a study of blood T cell repertoires in COVID-19. Sequenced by immunoSEQ multiplex PCR; TCRdb stores in-frame clones only, minus some. The sample carries tens of thousands of clones, roughly nine tenths recorded once. Sequences were obtained from peripheral blood. All receptors come from a man aged 65 to 85 with COVID-19, enrolled during active disease. Both conserved end residues are trimmed from each CDR3.

J gene	CDR3 length	V gene	CDR3 protein
TRBJ2-5	11	TRBV7-6	ASSLQGMETQY
TRBJ1-4	13	TRBV5-1	ASSLEGQGAQKLF
TRBJ2-1	13	TRBV11-2	ASSLSGRTYNEQF
TRBJ2-7	12	TRBV18	ASSPQGEPYEQY
TRBJ2-2	11	TRBV6-6	ASSTSSAGELF
TRBJ2-2	12	TRBV6-5	ATQTSGSTGELF
TRBJ1-2	11	TRBV6-5	ASKTGTNYGYT
TRBJ1-3	13	TRBV6-5	ASSRTGTSGNTIY
TRBJ2-7	13	TRBV18	ASSPLLALSYEQY
TRBJ1-4	11	TRBV27	ASRLPGSEKLF
TRBJ1-2	10	TRBV5-6	ASSLAQGGYT
TRBJ2-1	12	TRBV5-1	ASSATGSYNEQF
TRBJ1-5	13	TRBV19	ASSMQQGKGQPQH
TRBJ2-7	11	TRBV27	ASSSRGSHEQY
TRBJ1-6	11	TRBV6-1	ASRTGDNSPLH
TRBJ1-2	14	TRBV15	ATSRERDPVNYGYT
TRBJ1-1	12	TRBV5-1	ASQTEGAGTEAF
TRBJ2-7	13	TRBV19	ASSPRGGTSYEQY
TRBJ2-5	14	TRBV3-1/TRBV3-2	ASSPPAWQGAETQY
TRBJ1-1	14	TRBV7-2	ASSLYLRGLGGEAF